Each of the 21 T cell receptor beta chains below was sequenced from the same sample in a study of post-analysis software for immune sequencing data. Study-wide findings and caveats: Several TRBV segments occurring more often in patients than controls included TRBV5-6, TRBV5-1 and TRBV20-1.

Incorporated into the TCR beta cDNA libraries were unique molecular identifiers, which served to reduce PCR and sequencing biases. TCRdb reprocessed the PCR reads via MiXCR and lists one record per CDR3 protein. The table includes about 180,000 distinct CDR3 sequences, approximately 28% detected once. Their specific antigens are unknown. The sequencing input was blood. The source is a girl aged 5-17 years with multiple sclerosis.

At least ten counts were recorded for this clonotype. The chain couples TRBV6-5 to TRBJ2-7; TRBD1 matches 12 bases. The V gene's germline CDR1 is MNHEY and CDR2 SVGAGI. Germline trimming cut 0 bases from V and 4 bases from J; bases unmatched to any gene: 4. The CDR3 loop spans 16 amino acids. The CDR3 DNA reads as TGTGCCAGCAGTTACTCCGTGGGACAGGGGGCTTACGAGCAGTACTTC. As protein: CASSYSVGQGAYEQYF.

This clonotype was picked up many times. The chain couples TRBV6-4 to TRBJ2-5; 7 bases fit TRBD2. CDR3 length: 15 residues. Per germline, CDR1 MRHNA and CDR2 SNTAGT. Trimming at V came to 5 bases and at J to 4 bases, leaving 10 bases not matched to a gene. The CDR3 coding sequence is TGTGCCAGCAGTCGTAATGGACTAGTCGGAGAGACCCAGTACTTC. Its translation: CASSRNGLVGETQYF.

A few counts support this clonotype. This chain links TRBV29-1 with TRBJ1-5; 7 nucleotides match TRBD1. The CDR3 contains 14 residues. Germline-derived CDR1 and CDR2 are SQVTM and ANQGSEA. The junction had 10 bases not matched to a gene; V was cut back by 6 bases and J by 5 bases. In DNA form, the CDR3 reads TGCAGCGTCCCACAGGGGAAAGTAGATCAGCCCCAGCATTTT. This codes for CSVPQGKVDQPQHF. Drawing the rest from reference TRBV29-1 and TRBJ1-5, the complete variable domain is SAVISQKPSRDICQRGTSLTIQCQVDSQVTMMFWYRQQPGQSLTLIATANQGSEATYESGFVIDKFPISRPNLTFSTLTVSNMSPEDSSIYLCSVPQGKVDQPQHFGDGTRLSIL.

This clonotype was observed many times. The chain combines TRBV9 with TRBJ2-1, with 7 nucleotides matching TRBD2. Germline V gene data show CDR1 as SGDLS and CDR2 as YYNGEE. V dropped 7 bases and J dropped 5; count of bases not matched to a gene: 6. The CDR3 sequence is 13 residues long. The CDR3 loop reads CASSSGANNEQFF. The CDR3 DNA reads TGTGCCAGCTCTAGCGGAGCTAACAATGAGCAGTTCTTC.

With regard to this clonotype: This may be a read error, as it is one base from a much larger clone. The chain combines TRBV15 with TRBJ2-5; D gene ambiguous. Deletions cut 3 bases from V and 5 bases from J, with 7 bases between. CDR1 LNHNV and CDR2 YYDKDF come from the germline V gene (reference sequence). The CDR3 length is 12 residues. CDR3 region: CATSRPGETQYF. CDR3 in DNA: TGTGCCACCAGCAGGCCCGGGGAGACCCAGTACTTC.

This clonotype came up many times. V gene TRBV5-1 combines with J gene TRBJ2-7; 11 bases fit TRBD2. Unmatched junction bases numbered 3, after V lost 4 bases and J lost 6 bases. The CDR3 has 13 amino acids. CDR1 and CDR2 (germline): SGHRS, YFSETQ. The CDR3 region has the DNA TGCGCCAGCAGCACCCTAGCGGGAGGCGAGCAGTACTTC. Residues: CASSTLAGGEQYF.

The chain has TRBV5-1 and TRBJ2-4; D is undetermined. The V gene's germline CDR1 is SGHRS and CDR2 YFSETQ. CDR3 length: 16 amino acids. Trimming cost V 0 bases and J 6 bases, with 16 bases left between them. In nucleotides, the CDR3 is TGCGCCAGCAGCTTGGACGGTATTTTTCTTGGAAACATTCAGTACTTC. This gives the protein CASSLDGIFLGNIQYF.

This clonotype was found once. This chain's CDR3 is CASSQDHWQDYYGYTF. The DNA for the CDR3 is TGTGCCAGCAGCCAAGACCACTGGCAGGACTACTATGGCTACACCTTC. This chain links TRBV4-2 with TRBJ1-2; the D is unclear. V shed 0 bases and J shed 3 bases, with 14 bases lying between them. CDR3 size: 16 residues. Per germline, CDR1 LGHNA and CDR2 YNFKEQ.

The gene calls are TRBV29-1 and TRBJ2-1; D possibly corresponds to TRBD2 (6 bases). Trimming shortened V by 7 bases and J by 4 bases, and 17 bases separated the two germline ends. CDR1 is SQVTM, CDR2 ANQGSEA, per germline. The CDR3 extends over 14 amino acids. This chain's CDR3 is CSAQLALKYNEQFF. Here the CDR3 DNA reads TGCAGCGCCCAACTAGCACTCAAGTACAATGAGCAGTTCTTC.

The rearrangement joins TRBV4-1 to TRBJ1-4; no reliable D call. Germline assignment: CDR1 MGHRA and CDR2 YSYEKL. Trimming removed 0 bases from V and 1 base from J, with 9 bases in between. This CDR3 is built from 16 residues. Written as DNA, the CDR3 is TGCGCCAGCAGCCAAGATGATCTTGGAACTAATGAAAAACTGTTTTTT. Residues: CASSQDDLGTNEKLFF.

In nucleotides, the CDR3 is TGTGCCAGCAGTTCCGTTGGGGTCAACACCGGGGAGCTGTTTTTT. Translated: CASSSVGVNTGELFF. The chain combines TRBV28 with TRBJ2-2, with D uncertain. This CDR3 region has 15 residues. Deletions cut 4 bases from V and 2 bases from J, with 11 bases between. The germline gives CDR1 MDHEN, CDR2 SYDVKM.

The sample holds a few counts of this clonotype. The V call is TRBV5-4, the J call TRBJ2-3; 10 bases line up with TRBD2. V shed 0 bases and J 0 bases; nucleotides not matched to a gene: 7. Germline CDR1 and CDR2: SGHNT and YYREEE (reference sequence). The CDR3 covers 18 residues. DNA of the CDR3: TGTGCCAGCAGCTTGGTGCTAGCGGGAGCCACTAGCACAGATACGCAGTATTTT. Residues: CASSLVLAGATSTDTQYF.

This chain connects TRBV12-3 or TRBV12-4 to TRBJ1-1; D is unclear. V was shortened by 8 bases and J by 2 bases, with 18 bases between the two germline ends. There are 15 residues in the CDR3. The chain's CDR3 is CASDSPRNLNTEAFF. The CDR3 DNA is TGTGCCAGCGACTCGCCTAGAAACTTAAACACTGAAGCTTTCTTT.

The rearrangement joins TRBV3-1 to TRBJ2-3, with 7 bases aligning to TRBD1. The CDR3 length is 17 residues. Germline V gene lookup returns CDR1 LGHDT and CDR2 YNNKEL (reference sequence). V was clipped by 5 bases and J by 3 bases; unmatched bases: 14. In DNA form, the CDR3 reads TGTGCCAGCAGCGCACCGACCGGGACAGCTCCAACAGATACGCAGTATTTT. This codes for CASSAPTGTAPTDTQYF.

This rearrangement joins TRBV18 to TRBJ1-6; D remains unclear. The CDR3 loop spans 19 amino acids. Germline V gene sequence: CDR1 KGHSH, CDR2 LQKENI. The ends were cut back, 0 bases at V and 0 bases at J, with 15 bases in the middle. CDR3 residues: CASSPPTPAGSSYNSPLHF. The CDR3 DNA reads as TGTGCCAGCTCACCACCGACGCCAGCTGGGAGCTCCTATAATTCACCCCTCCACTTT.

Remarks on this clonotype: This may stem from a read error, because a much larger clone lies one nucleotide away. The chain combines TRBV6-5 with TRBJ2-1; tentatively, D is TRBD2 (5 bases). This CDR3 is 14 amino acids long. V lost 6 bases and J lost 3, with 12 bases in between. Looked up from germline, CDR1 is MNHEY and CDR2 is SVGAGI. CDR3 sequence reads: CASRQADSYNEQFF. The CDR3 region has the DNA TGTGCCAGCAGACAAGCGGATAGCTACAATGAGCAGTTCTTC.

This clonotype was recorded many times. The V and J genes are TRBV12-3 or TRBV12-4 and TRBJ2-1; tentative D call: TRBD2 (5 bases). The V end was cut by 7 bases, the J end by 5 bases, with 15 bases between. This CDR3 has 14 residues. CDR3 sequence: CASTGIAINNEQFF. The CDR3 nucleotides are TGTGCCAGCACGGGAATAGCGATCAACAATGAGCAGTTCTTC.

Regarding this clonotype: At one end, the junction sequence differs from germline, possibly due to a read error. J is TRBJ1-2 and V is TRBV4-2; 7 positions match TRBD1. Germline-derived CDR1 and CDR2 are LGHNA and YNFKEQ. There are 16 residues in the CDR3. The CDR3 loop reads CANSQGGADASKDYTF. CDR3 nucleotide sequence: TGTGCCAACAGCCAGGGGGGGGCGGACGCATCGAAGGACTACACCTTC.

This clonotype was found a few times. The gene calls are TRBV5-5 and TRBJ1-1; a weak D match, TRBD1 (5 bases). The CDR3 loop spans 14 amino acids. CDR1 and CDR2 from the germline V gene are SGHKS and YYEKEE (reference sequence). Trimming took off 1 base at V and 1 base at J, with 8 bases between the two ends. CDR3 bases: TGTGCCAGCAGCTTGTATACAGGGAACACTGAAGCTTTCTTT. It yields the protein CASSLYTGNTEAFF.

This clonotype was recorded many times. V usage is TRBV28 and J usage is TRBJ1-4, with D possibly matching TRBD1 (6 bases). CDR3 length equals 12 residues. In germline, CDR1 is MDHEN, CDR2 SYDVKM. Trimming shortened V by 10 bases and J by 8 bases, and 14 bases separated the two germline ends. The CDR3 spells CATTPGAEKLFF. The CDR3 nucleotides read TGTGCCACGACCCCAGGGGCGGAAAAACTGTTTTTT. The complete variable domain, with remaining parts taken from reference TRBV28 and TRBJ1-4, reads DVKVTQSSRYLVKRTGEKVFLECVQDMDHENMFWYRQDPGLGLRLIYFSYDVKMKEKGDIPEGYSVSREKKERFSLILESASTNQTSMYLCATTPGAEKLFFGSGTQLSVL.

The chain combines TRBV7-2 with TRBJ2-3; no clear D. The V and J ends lost 7 bases and 0 bases respectively, with 11 bases between them. Per the germline V gene, CDR1 is SGHTA and CDR2 is FQGNSA. This CDR3 is 14 amino acids long. The CDR3 protein is CASTLIPSTDTQYF. CDR3 DNA: TGTGCCAGCACCCTCATTCCGAGCACAGATACGCAGTATTTT.